This T cell receptor (beta chain) was observed in a study of cytomegalovirus exposure and HLA in healthy donors (dated by TCRdb to 2016 to 2017). A note on the overall study: An earlier analysis of several hundred of the donors reported approximately 300 Gb of sequence data and some 120 million unique TCR beta sequences from 190 million or so T cells. An early release covering around 630 HLA-typed donors comprised about 310 gigabases of sequencing data and roughly 86 million unique TCR sequences. Among the roughly 430 genotyped donors, around 81% belonged to the genetic ancestry cluster associated with self-reported Caucasian donors. The study aimed to test whether signatures of past pathogen exposure could be identified by cataloging public T cell receptors. The study profiled the T cell repertoires of 500 to 800 subjects by immunosequencing and related them to cytomegalovirus serostatus. In addition to the first cohort of approximately 670 subjects, a separate validation cohort of approximately 110 different subjects was used. The study combined high-throughput TCR immunosequencing, statistical association of individual TCRs with disease status, and machine learning to predict cytomegalovirus infection status. A later analysis re-examined previously published TCR beta repertoires from roughly 720 donors and added high-resolution HLA genotyping to investigate patterns of TCR occurrence. The later analysis used no new phenotypic data to find candidate immune exposures, relying instead on TCR beta sequences and their occurrence across donors. An earlier analysis of some 500 of the donors used high-throughput TCR beta sequencing to judge whether each TCR beta V gene segment behaved as functional or pseudogenic. Donor age, sex, ethnicity and CMV serostatus were compiled together with the repertoire data. Genome-wide SNP genotypes for about three fifths of the roughly 700 donors were used in a later genetic analysis, which treated that subset as a discovery cohort. Every repertoire in the discovery cohort had been generated on one and the same sequencing platform. Both class I and class II loci were covered by HLA typing, at four-digit resolution. The number of typed donors differed by locus: about 620-640 for A, B, C, DRB1 and DQB1; 522 for DQA1; over 600 for DPA1; and 450 to 480 for DPB1. Four or five DR-DQ haplotypes were handled as single units for association and clustering, since linkage in the cohort was strong. Among 398 genotyped donors of the cohort, an average of around 240,000 unique TCR beta nucleotide sequences were sequenced per donor, 15% to 20% of them non-productive.

The CDR3 runs 17 amino acids, cysteine and phenylalanine included. Only the CDR3 DNA stays, 51 bases, in frame from base 1. Relative to germline, V is missing 5 bases and J is missing 2 bases, with 10 bases of the junction outside any gene match. The germline V gene encodes CDR1 SGHVS and CDR2 FNYEAQ. This clone was found a few times. The antigen this receptor binds is unknown. No clone much larger than this one lies a single base away; base qualities are absent. The cohort comprised fewer than 750 healthy bone marrow donors. All cohort members were sampled while nominally healthy, although unrecorded immune exposures were likely present. The donor was CMV seropositive and belonged to the group of some 290 seropositive cohort members. Each donor provided a peripheral blood sample, and peripheral blood mononuclear cells were used for TCR beta sequencing. Genomic DNA was extracted from the blood cell samples with the Qiagen DNeasy Blood Extraction Kit.

Results and caveats for the whole study, not just this receptor: Strong co-occurrence of HLA alleles, especially DR and DQ, made assigning TCR associations to individual alleles difficult. Because some donors lacked HLA typing at each locus, the association tests relied only on the typed subset. The classifier was reported to diagnose cytomegalovirus status with high specificity and sensitivity in both the original and validation cohorts. Correlated functional status among segregating V segments might reflect linkage disequilibrium, but an unknown experimental factor could not be ruled out. A later analysis associated approximately 17,000 TCR beta sequences with specific HLA alleles at a false discovery rate of 0.05. Three of the identified cytomegalovirus-associated TCR beta chains were confirmed in vitro to be specific for cytomegalovirus antigens. A later analysis found that most CMV-associated TCR beta chains appeared HLA-restricted, with HLA associations seemingly driven largely by CMV exposure. Some IMGT-functional V segments, including TRBV6-2 and TRBV6-3, could not be told apart with the 87-base-pair reads, so those segments were excluded. In this cohort, only TCR beta chains were sequenced, and detectable features were limited by the absence of alpha or paired-chain data. Presence/absence analyses assumed roughly uniform sequencing depth across donors, an assumption that may not hold. For the cohort, immune exposure information was limited to CMV serostatus. About 15 rarely observed V segments, including chromosome 9 orphons, were excluded from the earlier analysis of about 610 of the donors because counts were too low. In a later analysis, TCR association rates were found to vary across HLA loci, with the most associated TCRs seen for DRB1 alleles and the fewest for HLA-C alleles. A further reported finding was that TCR beta sequences accurately predicted the HLA-A and HLA-B alleles for most subjects in the first cohort. A group of highly shared sequence variants was considered likely to be a technical artifact of the sequencing pipeline. In an earlier analysis of fewer than 700 of the donors, most TCR beta V segments appeared in productive rearrangements about 87% or about 30% of the time, broadly matching IMGT annotations. Compared with the roughly 710-donor mean, donors in an Asian-associated ancestry cluster had fewer N-insertions in productive TCRs, according to a later genetic analysis. A later analysis found that HLA-associated TCR beta chains were more clonally expanded and had lower generation probabilities than equally common non-associated chains. According to a later analysis, parvovirus B19, influenza, CMV and Epstein-Barr virus appeared linked to several top co-occurrence clusters. The authors suggested that the approach could potentially be extended to other disease states and immunological phenotypes. A total of roughly 160 TCR beta chains were listed by the study as associated with cytomegalovirus. Most TCR sequences were observed very rarely across donors, whereas some public TCRs were present in many individuals. In a later genetic analysis, a missense DCLRE1C variant was associated with V-gene and J-gene trimming of TCR beta chains, and the association was replicated in an independent cohort.

Library preparation used the immunoSEQ multiplex PCR assay. A mixture of 60 forward primers for TCR Vbeta segments and 13 reverse primers for TCR Jbeta segments was used in the multiplex PCR. The CDR3 region of rearranged TCR beta genes was amplified from genomic DNA by a multiplex PCR assay. The amplified TCR beta libraries were sequenced on the Illumina HiSeq System as 87-base-pair reads. The paper's data handling went like this. In a later analysis, about 80 million unique TCR beta chains were counted across the approximately 640 repertoires, and around 11 million of these chains were shared by at least two donors. Raw reads were error-corrected and collapsed into unique sequences with a nearest-neighbor algorithm that merged closely related sequences to remove PCR and sequencing errors. V, D and J gene segments were assigned by aligning CDR3 sequences to IMGT reference sequences. For a sequence to be retained, a match of at least six nucleotides was required to both a V gene segment and a J gene segment. Rearrangements were classified as productive when the CDR3 lacked stop codons and remained in frame with V and J, and all other rearrangements were classified as non-productive. CDR3 was defined according to IMGT convention as the region running from the second conserved V-encoded cysteine to the conserved J-encoded phenylalanine. Sequences without an unambiguous match to a single V gene segment were excluded from the earlier analysis of 450 to 750 of the donors. An earlier analysis of around 600 of the donors classified V segments as functional when productive rearrangements were above 56.7% and as segregating when the standard deviation between donors was above 5%. A statistical classification framework was built to diagnose cytomegalovirus status from the catalog of TCR beta chain sequences. In a later analysis, TCR nucleotide sequences were compared against IMGT/GENE-DB human TR gene sequences so that V and J genes could be assigned. A later analysis assigned CDR3 sequences and most-parsimonious VDJ recombination scenarios with the TCRdist pipeline. In a later analysis, each TCR beta chain was defined by its CDR3 amino acid sequence together with its V-gene family, and reads lacking a unique V-gene family were excluded. As a way to deal with suspected cross-contamination and a sequencing artifact, a later analysis dropped nearly 600 nucleotide sequences that were highly shared and had low generation probability. A later analysis calculated a clonal expansion index for each public chain from normalized within-repertoire ranks of inferred template counts. In a later analysis, generation probabilities were computed with a VDJ recombination model fitted to out-of-frame rearrangements, and the resulting probabilities were checked against IGoR. In a later analysis, hypergeometric tests were used to score TCR-TCR, TCR-HLA and TCR-CMV co-occurrence, with a repertoire-size bias correction applied to TCR pairs. A later analysis estimated false discovery rates by permuting HLA or CMV assignments 20 times. In a later analysis, co-occurring TCRs were grouped using DBSCAN, and TCRdist sequence similarity was added for clustering within HLA-allele-positive subsets. For co-occurrence clustering, repertoires with fewer than 30,000 or more than 120,000 public chains were excluded, along with roughly 5 repertoires with anomalous nucleotide sharing. Sourced from immuneACCESS, this table was stored by TCRdb with only in-frame sequences that have V and J called. A share of the clones is absent; for the studies checked, an unresolved V gene accounts for under half, and the remainder has no known explanation. V and J calls and clone size are copied from that table; D and trimming were computed from the DNA. Across this sample there are under 150,000 clones, with roughly 9.6% seen only once. The leading ten clones occupy 6.5% to 9% of the sample.

The source is a woman aged 40 to 50 in good health and CMV-seropositive. Sequencing input: PBMCs. The chain is assembled from TRBV7-6 and TRBJ2-1; TRBD2 agrees with 9 junctional bases. The CDR3 region has the sequence CASSAVVLAGTYNEQFF. The nucleotides read TGTGCCAGCAGCGCAGTCGTCCTAGCGGGGACCTACAATGAGCAGTTCTTC.